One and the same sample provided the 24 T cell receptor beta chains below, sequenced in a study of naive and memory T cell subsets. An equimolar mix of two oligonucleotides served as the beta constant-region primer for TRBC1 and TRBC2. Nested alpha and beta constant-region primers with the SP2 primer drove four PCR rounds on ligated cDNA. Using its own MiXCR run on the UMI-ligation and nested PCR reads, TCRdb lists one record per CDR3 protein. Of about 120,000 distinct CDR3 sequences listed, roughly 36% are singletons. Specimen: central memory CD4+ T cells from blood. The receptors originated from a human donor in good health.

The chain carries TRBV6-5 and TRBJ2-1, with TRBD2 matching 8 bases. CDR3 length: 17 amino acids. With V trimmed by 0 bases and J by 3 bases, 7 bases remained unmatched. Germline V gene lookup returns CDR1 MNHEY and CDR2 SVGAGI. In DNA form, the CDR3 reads TGTGCCAGCAGTTACTCGGCTAGCGGGCGTGACTACAATGAGCAGTTCTTC. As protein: CASSYSASGRDYNEQFF.

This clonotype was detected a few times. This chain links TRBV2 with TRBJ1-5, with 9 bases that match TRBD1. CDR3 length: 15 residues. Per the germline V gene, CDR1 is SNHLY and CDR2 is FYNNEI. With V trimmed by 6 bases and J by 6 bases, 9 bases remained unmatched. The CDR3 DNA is TGTGCCAGCAGCCGACAAACAGGGGGCTCTCAGCCCCAGCATTTT. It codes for CASSRQTGGSQPQHF.

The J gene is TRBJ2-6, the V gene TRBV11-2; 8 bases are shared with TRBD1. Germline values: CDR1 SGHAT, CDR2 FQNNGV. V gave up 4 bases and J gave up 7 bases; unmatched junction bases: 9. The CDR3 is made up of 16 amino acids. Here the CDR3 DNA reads TGTGCCAGCAGCTATCTACAGGGGGGTGGAGCCAACGTCCTGACTTTC. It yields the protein CASSYLQGGGANVLTF.

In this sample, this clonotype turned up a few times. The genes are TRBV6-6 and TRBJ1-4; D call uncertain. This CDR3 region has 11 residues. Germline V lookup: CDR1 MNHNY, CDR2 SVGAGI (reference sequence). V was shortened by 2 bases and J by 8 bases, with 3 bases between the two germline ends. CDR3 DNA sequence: TGTGCCAGCAGTTACGCCGAAAAACTGTTTTTT. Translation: CASSYAEKLFF.

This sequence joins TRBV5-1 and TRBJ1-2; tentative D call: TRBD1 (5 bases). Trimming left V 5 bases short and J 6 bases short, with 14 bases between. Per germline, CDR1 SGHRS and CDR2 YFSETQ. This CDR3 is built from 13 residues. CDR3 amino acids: CASRAGTEDGYTF. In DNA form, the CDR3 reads TGCGCCAGCAGGGCCGGGACTGAAGATGGCTACACCTTC.

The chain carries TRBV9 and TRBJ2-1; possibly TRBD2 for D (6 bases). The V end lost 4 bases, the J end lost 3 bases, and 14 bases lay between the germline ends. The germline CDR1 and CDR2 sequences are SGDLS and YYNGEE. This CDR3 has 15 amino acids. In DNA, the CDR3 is TGTGCCAGCAGCCCGAGGATGGGGGGCTACAATGAGCAGTTCTTC. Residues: CASSPRMGGYNEQFF. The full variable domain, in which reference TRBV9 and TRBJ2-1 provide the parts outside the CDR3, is DSGVTQTPKHLITATGQRVTLRCSPRSGDLSVYWYQQSLDQGLQFLIQYYNGEERAKGNILERFSAQQFPDLHSELNLSSLELGDSALYFCASSPRMGGYNEQFFGPGTRLTVL.

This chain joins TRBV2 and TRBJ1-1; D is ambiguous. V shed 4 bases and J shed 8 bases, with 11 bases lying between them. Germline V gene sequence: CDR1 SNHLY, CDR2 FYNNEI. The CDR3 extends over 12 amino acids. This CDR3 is CASSGVKAEAFF. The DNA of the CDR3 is TGTGCCAGCAGTGGAGTGAAAGCGGAAGCTTTCTTT.

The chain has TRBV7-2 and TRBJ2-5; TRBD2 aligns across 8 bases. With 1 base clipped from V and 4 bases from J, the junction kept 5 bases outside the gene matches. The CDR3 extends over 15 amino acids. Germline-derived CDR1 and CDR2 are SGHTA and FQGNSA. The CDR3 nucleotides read TGTGCCAGCAGCTTAGGACTAGCGAGCCCAGAGACCCAGTACTTC. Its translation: CASSLGLASPETQYF.

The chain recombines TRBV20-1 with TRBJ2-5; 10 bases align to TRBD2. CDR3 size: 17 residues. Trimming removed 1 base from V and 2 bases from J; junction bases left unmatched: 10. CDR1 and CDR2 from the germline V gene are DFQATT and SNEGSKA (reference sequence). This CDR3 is CSARVGGLAPRQETQYF. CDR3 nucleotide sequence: TGCAGTGCTAGAGTGGGGGGACTAGCGCCGCGTCAAGAGACCCAGTACTTC.

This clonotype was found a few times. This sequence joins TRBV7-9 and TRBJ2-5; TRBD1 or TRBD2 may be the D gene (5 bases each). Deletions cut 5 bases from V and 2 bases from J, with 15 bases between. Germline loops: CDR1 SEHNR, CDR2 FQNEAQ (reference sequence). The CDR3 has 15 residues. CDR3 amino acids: CASSLGGRVQETQYF. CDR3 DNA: TGTGCCAGCAGCCTAGGAGGCAGGGTACAAGAGACCCAGTACTTC.

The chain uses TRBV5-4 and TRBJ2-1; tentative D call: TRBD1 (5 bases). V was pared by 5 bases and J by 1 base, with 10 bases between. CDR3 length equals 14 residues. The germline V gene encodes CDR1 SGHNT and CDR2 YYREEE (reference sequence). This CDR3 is CASRDTRSYNEQFF. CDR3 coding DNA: TGTGCCAGCAGGGACACACGATCCTACAATGAGCAGTTCTTC.

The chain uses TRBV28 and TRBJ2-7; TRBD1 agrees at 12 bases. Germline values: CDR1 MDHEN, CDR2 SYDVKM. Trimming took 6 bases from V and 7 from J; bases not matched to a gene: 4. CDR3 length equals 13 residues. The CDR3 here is CASRGQGAWEQYF. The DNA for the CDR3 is TGTGCCAGCAGGGGACAGGGGGCTTGGGAGCAGTACTTC. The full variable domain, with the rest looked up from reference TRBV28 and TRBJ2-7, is DVKVTQSSRYLVKRTGEKVFLECVQDMDHENMFWYRQDPGLGLRLIYFSYDVKMKEKGDIPEGYSVSREKKERFSLILESASTNQTSMYLCASRGQGAWEQYFGPGTRLTVT.

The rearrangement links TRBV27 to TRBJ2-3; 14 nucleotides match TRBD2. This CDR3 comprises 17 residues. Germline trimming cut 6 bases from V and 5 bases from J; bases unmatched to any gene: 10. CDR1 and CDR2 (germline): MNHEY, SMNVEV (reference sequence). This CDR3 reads CASSFRLAGGPQDTQYF. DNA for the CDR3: TGTGCCAGCAGCTTCAGACTAGCGGGAGGGCCCCAAGATACGCAGTATTTT.

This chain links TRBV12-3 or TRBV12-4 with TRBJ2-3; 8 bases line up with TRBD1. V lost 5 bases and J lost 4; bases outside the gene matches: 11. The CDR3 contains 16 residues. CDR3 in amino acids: CASSRNTGGFADTQYF. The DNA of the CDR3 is TGTGCCAGCAGTCGGAATACAGGGGGGTTTGCAGATACGCAGTATTTT.

CDR3 sequence reads: CASSYEGSSYNEQFF. The CDR3, as DNA: TGTGCCAGCAGTTACGAAGGGAGCTCCTACAATGAGCAGTTCTTC. This chain connects TRBV6-5 to TRBJ2-1, with a possible D match to TRBD2 (5 bases). The CDR3 spans 15 residues. Germline V lookup: CDR1 MNHEY, CDR2 SVGAGI. Trimming shortened V by 2 bases and J by 0 bases, and 8 bases separated the two germline ends.

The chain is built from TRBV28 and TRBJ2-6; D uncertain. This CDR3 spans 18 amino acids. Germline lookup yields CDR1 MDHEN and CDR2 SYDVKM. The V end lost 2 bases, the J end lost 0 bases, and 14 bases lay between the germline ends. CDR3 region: CASSLLSGVSSGANVLTF. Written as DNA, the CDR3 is TGTGCCAGCAGTTTACTTTCCGGAGTTTCCTCTGGGGCCAACGTCCTGACTTTC.

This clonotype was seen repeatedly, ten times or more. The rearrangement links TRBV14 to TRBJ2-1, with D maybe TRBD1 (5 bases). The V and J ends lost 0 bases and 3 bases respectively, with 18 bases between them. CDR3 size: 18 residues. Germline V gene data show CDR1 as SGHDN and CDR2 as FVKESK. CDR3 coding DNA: TGTGCCAGCAGCCAAGAACCTATTCCGGACAACATCTACAATGAGCAGTTCTTC. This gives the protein CASSQEPIPDNIYNEQFF.

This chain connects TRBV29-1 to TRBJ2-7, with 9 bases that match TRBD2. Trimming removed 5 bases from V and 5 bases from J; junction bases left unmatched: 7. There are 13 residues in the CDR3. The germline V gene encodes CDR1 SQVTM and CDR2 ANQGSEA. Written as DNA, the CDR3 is TGCAGCGTTTCTAGCGGGGCCCCCAACGAGCAGTACTTC. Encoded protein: CSVSSGAPNEQYF.

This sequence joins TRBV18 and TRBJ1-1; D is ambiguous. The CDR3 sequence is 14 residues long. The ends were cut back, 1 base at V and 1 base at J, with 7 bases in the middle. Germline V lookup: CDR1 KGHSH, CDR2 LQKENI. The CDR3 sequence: CASSPLARNTEAFF. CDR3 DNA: TGTGCCAGCTCACCACTTGCCAGGAACACTGAAGCTTTCTTT.

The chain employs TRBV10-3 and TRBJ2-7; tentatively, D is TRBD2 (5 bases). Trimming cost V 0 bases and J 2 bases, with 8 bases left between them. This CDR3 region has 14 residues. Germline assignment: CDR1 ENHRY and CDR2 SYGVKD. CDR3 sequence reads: CAISESLAPYEQYF. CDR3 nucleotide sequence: TGTGCCATCAGTGAGTCGTTAGCGCCCTACGAGCAGTACTTC.

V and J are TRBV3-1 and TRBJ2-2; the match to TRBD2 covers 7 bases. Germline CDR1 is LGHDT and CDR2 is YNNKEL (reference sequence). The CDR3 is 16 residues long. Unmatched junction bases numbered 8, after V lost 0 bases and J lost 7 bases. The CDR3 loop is CASSQDRGGKIGELFF. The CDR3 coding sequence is TGTGCCAGCAGCCAAGATCGGGGAGGGAAAATCGGGGAGCTGTTTTTT.

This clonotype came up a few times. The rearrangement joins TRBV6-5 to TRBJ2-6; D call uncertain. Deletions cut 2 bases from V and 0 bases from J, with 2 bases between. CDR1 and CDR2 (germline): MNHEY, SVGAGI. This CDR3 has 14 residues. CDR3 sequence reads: CASSYGSGANVLTF. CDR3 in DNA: TGTGCCAGCAGTTACGGCTCTGGGGCCAACGTCCTGACTTTC.

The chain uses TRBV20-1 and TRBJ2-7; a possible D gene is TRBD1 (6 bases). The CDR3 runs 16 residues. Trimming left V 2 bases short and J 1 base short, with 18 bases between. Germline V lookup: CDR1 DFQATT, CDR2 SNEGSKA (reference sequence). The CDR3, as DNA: TGCAGTGCTAGATTTTTTTCGGGGACAAGTTCCTACGAGCAGTACTTC. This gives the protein CSARFFSGTSSYEQYF.

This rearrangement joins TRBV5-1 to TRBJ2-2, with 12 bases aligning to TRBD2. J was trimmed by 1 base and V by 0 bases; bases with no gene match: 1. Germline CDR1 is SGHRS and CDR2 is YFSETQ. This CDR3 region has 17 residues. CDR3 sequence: CASSLGTSGMNTGELFF. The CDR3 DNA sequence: TGCGCCAGCAGCTTGGGGACTAGCGGGATGAACACCGGGGAGCTGTTTTTT.